The T cell receptor (beta chain) described here comes from a study of T cell responses to AZD1222 COVID-19 vaccine. Study summary: Whether given at about 4 or about 12 weeks, second doses were pooled. Points from the study as a whole: Reportedly, close to half of spike-specific TCRs are directed against unmutated variant regions.

A remark on this clone: Its specificity is unknown.

This CDR3 region has 15 residues. CDR1 and CDR2 (germline): LNHNV, YYDKDF (reference sequence). V lost 0 bases and J lost 0, with 6 bases in between. Libraries were prepared by immunoSEQ multiplex PCR; TCRdb keeps only in-frame clonotypes and omits some of them. The table records about 120,000 clones, less than 95% of them present only once. The sequences come from peripheral blood, collected on day 0 of AZD1222 vaccination. The chain joins TRBV15 to TRBJ1-5; no definite D call. The TCR originated in an adult in good health. The CDR3 sequence is CATSREVISNQPQHF. The CDR3 nucleotides are TGTGCCACCAGCAGAGAGGTAATTAGCAATCAGCCCCAGCATTTT. The full variable domain, rest sourced from reference TRBV15 and TRBJ1-5, is DAMVIQNPRYQVTQFGKPVTLSCSQTLNHNVMYWYQQKSSQAPKLLFHYYDKDFNNEADTPDNFQSRRPNTSFCFLDIRSPGLGDTAMYLCATSREVISNQPQHFGDGTRLSIL.